The clone carrying this T cell receptor beta chain was detected once. Its antigen is not known. This sample was included in a study of cytomegalovirus exposure and HLA in healthy donors. General observations from the study: An Asian-associated ancestry cluster reportedly showed fewer N-insertions than the approximately 660-donor mean in a later analysis.

The study ran its PCR with 60 Vbeta and 13 Jbeta primers. Assay used: immunoSEQ multiplex PCR; TCRdb lists only in-frame clones, some missing. The table includes 60,000 to 70,000 clones, about 75% detected once. The germline gives CDR1 SGHAT, CDR2 FQNNGV. The CDR3 has 16 residues. Trimming took 4 bases from V and 6 from J, leaving 18 bases between them. The sequence was collected from a woman aged 40-49 years in good health and CMV-seropositive. Sequencing was done on a sample of PBMCs. V gene TRBV11-2 combines with J gene TRBJ1-4; TRBD1 is a possible D gene (6 bases). The CDR3: CASSSPPGVVYEKLFF. The CDR3 DNA sequence: TGTGCCAGCAGCTCGCCGCCAGGGGTGGTTTATGAAAAACTGTTTTTT.